A single sample is the source of the 24 T cell receptor beta chains below, sequenced in a study of cytomegalovirus exposure and HLA in healthy donors. Primers included in the PCR were 60 Vbeta and 13 Jbeta primers. The table came from immunoSEQ multiplex PCR; TCRdb's copy has only in-frame clones and leaves some out. This table lists some 200,000 clones. The sample consisted of PBMCs. These receptors were taken from a woman between 18 and 30 years old in good health and CMV-seropositive.

V and J are TRBV30 and TRBJ1-5, with 8 nucleotides matching TRBD1. The J segment lost 8 bases and the V segment lost 0 bases, leaving 15 bases of the junction unmatched. From germline, CDR1 is GTSNPN and CDR2 SVGIG (reference sequence). This CDR3 has 17 amino acids. CDR3 nucleotide sequence: TGTGCCTGGAGTGTCGGGGTTAGACAGGGGACGCCGAAGCCCCAGCATTTT. This encodes CAWSVGVRQGTPKPQHF.

The chain recombines TRBV4-2 with TRBJ2-1, with TRBD2 matching over 11 bases. The germline gives CDR1 LGHNA, CDR2 YNFKEQ. Unmatched junction bases numbered 8, after V lost 0 bases and J lost 7 bases. The CDR3 spans 17 residues. The CDR3 nucleotides read TGTGCCAGCAGCCAAGATGGCTGGGTAGCGGGGGGGAATGAGCAGTTCTTC. Translating it yields CASSQDGWVAGGNEQFF.

The rearrangement joins TRBV27 to TRBJ2-7; TRBD2 aligns across 11 bases. The V gene's germline CDR1 is MNHEY and CDR2 SMNVEV (reference sequence). J was trimmed by 1 base and V by 3 bases; bases with no gene match: 5. CDR3 size: 16 residues. Written as DNA, the CDR3 is TGTGCCAGCAGTTTCAACCCTAGCGGGGGGTCCTACGAGCAGTACTTC. Translating gives CASSFNPSGGSYEQYF.

This chain links TRBV25-1 with TRBJ2-1, with 10 bases aligning to TRBD2. Unmatched junction bases numbered 11, after V lost 4 bases and J lost 8 bases. The CDR3 spans 16 residues. CDR1 is MGHDK, CDR2 SYGVNS, per germline. The CDR3 nucleotides read TGTGCCAGCAGTGTAGCCGGGACTAGCGTTCCCCATGAGCAGTTCTTC. Translating it yields CASSVAGTSVPHEQFF. Full variable domain (rest looked up from reference TRBV25-1 and TRBJ2-1): EADIYQTPRYLVIGTGKKITLECSQTMGHDKMYWYQQDPGMELHLIHYSYGVNSTEKGDLSSESTVSRIRTEHFPLTLESARPSHTSQYLCASSVAGTSVPHEQFFGPGTRLTVL.

This rearrangement joins TRBV6-5 to TRBJ2-1, with D possibly matching TRBD1 (6 bases). V was pared by 2 bases and J by 3 bases, with 11 bases between. The CDR3 contains 15 residues. Germline lookup yields CDR1 MNHEY and CDR2 SVGAGI. The CDR3 region has the DNA TGTGCCAGCAGTTACGCATCAGGGGACTACAATGAGCAGTTCTTC. Its translation: CASSYASGDYNEQFF.

The genes are TRBV6-1 and TRBJ2-7; 7 bases match TRBD1. The CDR3 length is 15 residues. Germline values: CDR1 MNHNS, CDR2 SASEGT. V shed 2 bases and J 0 bases; nucleotides not matched to a gene: 4. The DNA for the CDR3 is TGTGCCAGCAGTGAATCGGACAGGAGCTCCTACGAGCAGTACTTC. Amino acids: CASSESDRSSYEQYF.

This chain links TRBV5-1 with TRBJ1-6; maybe TRBD1 (6 bases). The V end was cut by 6 bases, the J end by 6 bases, with 13 bases between. This CDR3 comprises 14 residues. Germline V gene data show CDR1 as SGHRS and CDR2 as YFSETQ. As DNA, the CDR3 is TGCGCCAGCACCCCGGGGGGCTTTAATTCACCCCTCCACTTT. The encoded protein is CASTPGGFNSPLHF.

The chain couples TRBV9 to TRBJ1-2; D is possibly TRBD1 (5 bases). Trimming left V 5 bases short and J 1 base short, with 15 bases between. Germline V gene data show CDR1 as SGDLS and CDR2 as YYNGEE. The CDR3 spans 15 residues. CDR3 coding DNA: TGTGCCAGCAGACCTCCACAGGATTTTAACTATGGCTACACCTTC. Translating gives CASRPPQDFNYGYTF.

V and J are TRBV11-2 and TRBJ2-7, with D perhaps matching TRBD1 (5 bases). The CDR3 runs 11 residues. Germline V gene data show CDR1 as SGHAT and CDR2 as FQNNGV. V gave up 5 bases and J gave up 8 bases, with 10 bases separating them. In nucleotides, the CDR3 is TGTGCCAGCAGCCCAGGGCCCCAGCAGTACTTC. Residues: CASSPGPQQYF.

V is TRBV7-7 and J is TRBJ2-3, with 9 bases aligning to TRBD1. The CDR3 consists of 16 residues. V shed 5 bases and J 2 bases; nucleotides not matched to a gene: 8. Per germline, CDR1 SSHAT and CDR2 FNYEAQ (reference sequence). CDR3 nucleotide sequence: TGTGCCAGCAGCCCGGGACAGGGCGGTTACACAGATACGCAGTATTTT. This gives the protein CASSPGQGGYTDTQYF.

DNA for the CDR3: TGTGCCAGCAGCAAAGGGACAGCCGAGCAGTACTTC. This gives the protein CASSKGTAEQYF. V usage is TRBV2 and J usage is TRBJ2-7; 7 nucleotides line up with TRBD1. Germline V gives CDR1 SNHLY, CDR2 FYNNEI. J was trimmed by 6 bases and V by 6 bases; bases with no gene match: 5. The CDR3 is made up of 12 amino acids.

The chain employs TRBV10-3 and TRBJ1-1; D call uncertain. Looked up from germline, CDR1 is ENHRY and CDR2 is SYGVKD. The V end lost 4 bases, the J end lost 4 bases, and 16 bases lay between the germline ends. CDR3 length equals 15 residues. The CDR3 spells CAISGRRPGSTEAFF. The CDR3 region has the DNA TGTGCCATCAGTGGGCGAAGGCCGGGGAGCACTGAAGCTTTCTTT.

The chain has TRBV5-1 and TRBJ1-1; TRBD1 is a possible D gene (5 bases). V lost 1 base and J lost 5, with 12 bases in between. The CDR3 is 14 amino acids. CDR1 and CDR2 from the germline V gene are SGHRS and YFSETQ. CDR3 DNA sequence: TGCGCCAGCAGCTTGAACGGGGGGGGGACTGAAGCTTTCTTT. Residues: CASSLNGGGTEAFF.

This CDR3 is CASSRGGTGELFF. The CDR3 DNA reads TGTGCCAGCAGCCGAGGGGGTACCGGGGAGCTGTTTTTT. The rearrangement links TRBV11-3 to TRBJ2-2, with D tentatively TRBD1 (6 bases). Germline lookup yields CDR1 SGHNT and CDR2 YENEEA. The CDR3 length is 13 residues. The V gene lost 5 bases and the J gene lost 5 bases, with 9 bases spanning the gap.

The chain couples TRBV30 to TRBJ2-7; 10 bases fit TRBD2. V shed 7 bases and J 2 bases; nucleotides not matched to a gene: 2. This CDR3 comprises 12 residues. Germline-derived CDR1 and CDR2 are GTSNPN and SVGIG (reference sequence). Here the CDR3 reads CAFSGGPYEQYF. DNA of the CDR3: TGTGCCTTTAGCGGGGGGCCCTACGAGCAGTACTTC.

The V call is TRBV2, the J call TRBJ1-1, with unresolved D. Trimming shortened V by 8 bases and J by 7 bases, and 14 bases separated the two germline ends. Germline-derived CDR1 and CDR2 are SNHLY and FYNNEI. The CDR3 spans 12 residues. The CDR3 sequence is CASLIEGVEAFF. CDR3 nucleotide sequence: TGTGCCAGCTTAATTGAGGGAGTTGAAGCTTTCTTT.

This chain connects TRBV27 to TRBJ1-1; no clear D. V was cut by 3 bases and J by 0 bases, with 5 bases left in between. Per germline, CDR1 MNHEY and CDR2 SMNVEV (reference sequence). This CDR3 spans 13 amino acids. CDR3 in DNA: TGTGCCAGCAGTTTCTACTTGAACACTGAAGCTTTCTTT. This sequence encodes CASSFYLNTEAFF.

The chain links TRBV10-1 to TRBJ1-1, with TRBD1 matching 7 bases. In germline, CDR1 is WNHNN, CDR2 SYGVQD (reference sequence). Trimming removed 6 bases from V and 3 bases from J; junction bases left unmatched: 13. The CDR3 has 16 amino acids. The CDR3 region has the DNA TGCGCCAGCAGCGACGACCCGACAGGGATCTACACTGAAGCTTTCTTT. Translating gives CASSDDPTGIYTEAFF.

The genes are TRBV25-1 and TRBJ2-3; weak D call: TRBD2 (6 bases). Germline values: CDR1 MGHDK, CDR2 SYGVNS. Trimming stripped 1 base from V and 0 bases from J, with 8 bases between. The CDR3 loop spans 15 amino acids. Here the CDR3 DNA reads TGTGCCAGCAGTGAATTCCGGGGGAGCACAGATACGCAGTATTTT. It specifies CASSEFRGSTDTQYF.

The V gene is TRBV29-1, the J gene TRBJ2-5, with TRBD1 matching 10 bases. The V and J ends lost 5 bases and 5 bases, in that order; junction bases with no gene match: 8. This CDR3 has 14 amino acids. Germline CDR1 reads SQVTM; CDR2 reads ANQGSEA. CDR3 coding DNA: TGCAGCGTTAGGGACAGGGGCATGGAGGAGACCCAGTACTTC. As protein: CSVRDRGMEETQYF.

The V gene is TRBV15, the J gene TRBJ2-7; tentative D call: TRBD1 (6 bases). V lost 0 bases to trimming and J lost 10 bases, with 13 bases between them. This CDR3 contains 13 residues. Germline CDR1 reads LNHNV; CDR2 reads YYDKDF (reference sequence). The CDR3 region has the DNA TGTGCCACCAGCAGAGATGGCAGGGACAAACAGTACTTC. Protein: CATSRDGRDKQYF.

The V call is TRBV6-4, the J call TRBJ2-3; 10 bases align to TRBD1. This CDR3 is 15 amino acids long. From germline, CDR1 is MRHNA and CDR2 SNTAGT. Germline trimming cut 3 bases from V and 1 base from J; bases unmatched to any gene: 1. This chain's CDR3 is CASSEGTGGTDTQYF. The DNA of the CDR3 is TGTGCCAGCAGTGAAGGGACAGGGGGCACAGATACGCAGTATTTT.

As concerns this clone: This CDR3 is also generated by other DNA sequences in the sample. The chain combines TRBV5-1 with TRBJ1-1, with TRBD1 matching 7 bases. The CDR3 sequence is 14 residues long. The V segment lost 5 bases and the J segment 0 bases; nucleotides outside the gene matches: 4. The germline V gene has CDR1 SGHRS and CDR2 YFSETQ. CDR3 nucleotide sequence: TGCGCCAGCAGTCTTGACAGGGTGAACACTGAAGCTTTCTTT. Translated, it gives CASSLDRVNTEAFF. Full variable domain (rest looked up from reference TRBV5-1 and TRBJ1-1): KAGVTQTPRYLIKTRGQQVTLSCSPISGHRSVSWYQQTPGQGLQFLFEYFSETQRNKGNFPGRFSGRQFSNSRSEMNVSTLELGDSALYLCASSLDRVNTEAFFGQGTRLTVV.

This rearrangement joins TRBV2 to TRBJ1-2, with D hard to call. CDR1 and CDR2 (germline): SNHLY, FYNNEI. The CDR3 totals 12 residues. V dropped 9 bases and J dropped 4 bases, with 12 bases sitting between them. CDR3 coding DNA: TGTGCCAGTTACGGGTTCCTCTATGGCTACACCTTC. Its protein product is CASYGFLYGYTF.